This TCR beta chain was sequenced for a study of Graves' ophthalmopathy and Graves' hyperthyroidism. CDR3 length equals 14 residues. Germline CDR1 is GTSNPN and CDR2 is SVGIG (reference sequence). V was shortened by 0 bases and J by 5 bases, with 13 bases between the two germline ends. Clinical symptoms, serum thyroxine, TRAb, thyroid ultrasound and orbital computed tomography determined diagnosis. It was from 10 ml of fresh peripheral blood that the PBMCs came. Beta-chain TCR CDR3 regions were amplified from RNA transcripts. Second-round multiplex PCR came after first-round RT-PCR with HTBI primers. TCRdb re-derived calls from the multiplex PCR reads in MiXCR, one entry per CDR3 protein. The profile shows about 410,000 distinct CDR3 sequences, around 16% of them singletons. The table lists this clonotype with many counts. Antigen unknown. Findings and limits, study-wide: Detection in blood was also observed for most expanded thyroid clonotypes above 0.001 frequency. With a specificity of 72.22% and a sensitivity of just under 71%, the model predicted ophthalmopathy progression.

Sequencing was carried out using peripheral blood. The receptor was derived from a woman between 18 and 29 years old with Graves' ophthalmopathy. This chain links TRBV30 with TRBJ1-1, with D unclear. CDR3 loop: CAWSVSPPLTEAFF. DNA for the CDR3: TGTGCCTGGAGTGTTTCACCCCCCCTTACTGAAGCTTTCTTT.